The entry below describes one T cell receptor beta chain. As yet, its antigen is unknown. The entry originates in a study of cytomegalovirus exposure and HLA in healthy donors. Study background: Sequencing of 150 million to 200 million T cells in an earlier analysis found 100 million or so unique TCR beta sequences. Caucasian-associated ancestry cluster membership applied to about four fifths of approximately 400 genotyped donors. General study findings and limits: Sequencing depth across donors, presence/absence analyses assumed, was roughly uniform. Rates of TCR association differed by HLA locus in a later analysis, with DRB1 highest and HLA-C lowest.

Germline V gene data show CDR1 as SGHRS and CDR2 as YFSETQ. The CDR3 has 13 amino acids. Trimming took 0 bases from V and 6 from J, leaving 6 bases between them. Researchers ran the PCR with 60 Vbeta and 13 Jbeta primers. Sequencing was performed with immunoSEQ multiplex PCR; in TCRdb, only in-frame clones are kept and a portion is missing. Among 120,000 to 150,000 clones, around 79% were seen once, and the ten largest hold about 5.2%. The source material was PBMCs. This sequence was found in a man aged 25 to 40 in good health and CMV-seropositive. The chain is built from TRBV5-1 and TRBJ2-2; D ambiguous. Here the CDR3 reads CASSLDSAGELFF. In nucleotides, the CDR3 is TGCGCCAGCAGCTTGGATAGTGCCGGGGAGCTGTTTTTT.